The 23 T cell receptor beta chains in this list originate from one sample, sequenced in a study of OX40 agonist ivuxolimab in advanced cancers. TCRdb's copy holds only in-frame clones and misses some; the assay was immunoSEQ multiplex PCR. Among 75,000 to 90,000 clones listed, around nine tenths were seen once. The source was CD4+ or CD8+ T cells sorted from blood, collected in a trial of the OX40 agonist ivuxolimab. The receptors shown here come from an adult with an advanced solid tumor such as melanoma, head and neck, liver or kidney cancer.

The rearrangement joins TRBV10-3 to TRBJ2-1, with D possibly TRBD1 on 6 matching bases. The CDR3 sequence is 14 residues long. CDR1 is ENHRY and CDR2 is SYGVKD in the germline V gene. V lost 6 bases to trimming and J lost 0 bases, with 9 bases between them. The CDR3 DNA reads TGTGCCATCAGCTCGGACAGCTCCTACAATGAGCAGTTCTTC. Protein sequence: CAISSDSSYNEQFF.

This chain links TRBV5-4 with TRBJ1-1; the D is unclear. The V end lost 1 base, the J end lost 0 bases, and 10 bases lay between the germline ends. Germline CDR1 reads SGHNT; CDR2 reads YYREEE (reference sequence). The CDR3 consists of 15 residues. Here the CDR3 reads CASSLSGRLNTEAFF. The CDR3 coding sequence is TGTGCCAGCAGCTTGAGCGGACGGTTGAACACTGAAGCTTTCTTT.

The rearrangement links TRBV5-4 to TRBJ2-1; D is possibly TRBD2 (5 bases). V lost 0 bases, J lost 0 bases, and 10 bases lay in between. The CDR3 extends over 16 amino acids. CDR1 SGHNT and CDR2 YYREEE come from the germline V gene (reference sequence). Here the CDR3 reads CASSLGADPSYNEQFF. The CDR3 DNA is TGTGCCAGCAGCTTGGGAGCGGACCCCTCCTACAATGAGCAGTTCTTC.

For the CDR3, the DNA is TGCGCCAGCAGCTTAACAGGGATCGAGACCCAGTACTTC. Encoded protein: CASSLTGIETQYF. J is TRBJ2-5 and V is TRBV5-1; weak D call: TRBD1 (6 bases). Trimming took 2 bases from V and 5 from J, leaving 10 bases between them. Germline CDR1 is SGHRS and CDR2 is YFSETQ. The CDR3 has 13 residues. Supplemented by reference TRBV5-1 and TRBJ2-5, the full variable domain reads KAGVTQTPRYLIKTRGQQVTLSCSPISGHRSVSWYQQTPGQGLQFLFEYFSETQRNKGNFPGRFSGRQFSNSRSEMNVSTLELGDSALYLCASSLTGIETQYFGPGTRLLVL.

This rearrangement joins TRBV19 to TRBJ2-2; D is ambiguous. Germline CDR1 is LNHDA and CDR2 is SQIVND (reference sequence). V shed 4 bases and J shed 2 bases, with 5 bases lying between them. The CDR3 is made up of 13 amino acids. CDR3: CASSTYNTGELFF. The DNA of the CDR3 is TGTGCCAGTAGTACTTATAACACCGGGGAGCTGTTTTTT.

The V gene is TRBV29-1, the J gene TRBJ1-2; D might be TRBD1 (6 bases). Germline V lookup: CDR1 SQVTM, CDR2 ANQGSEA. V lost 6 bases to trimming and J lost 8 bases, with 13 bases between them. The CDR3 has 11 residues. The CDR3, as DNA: TGCAGCGTCGGGGACATCGCGGGCTACACCTTC. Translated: CSVGDIAGYTF. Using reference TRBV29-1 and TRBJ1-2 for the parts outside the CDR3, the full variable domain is SAVISQKPSRDICQRGTSLTIQCQVDSQVTMMFWYRQQPGQSLTLIATANQGSEATYESGFVIDKFPISRPNLTFSTLTVSNMSPEDSSIYLCSVGDIAGYTFGSGTRLTVV.

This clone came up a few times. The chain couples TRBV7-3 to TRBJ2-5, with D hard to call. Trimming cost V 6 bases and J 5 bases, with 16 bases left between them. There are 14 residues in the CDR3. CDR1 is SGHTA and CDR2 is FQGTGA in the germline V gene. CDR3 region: CASRHIEPGETQYF. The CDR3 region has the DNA TGTGCCAGCAGACACATAGAGCCTGGGGAGACCCAGTACTTC.

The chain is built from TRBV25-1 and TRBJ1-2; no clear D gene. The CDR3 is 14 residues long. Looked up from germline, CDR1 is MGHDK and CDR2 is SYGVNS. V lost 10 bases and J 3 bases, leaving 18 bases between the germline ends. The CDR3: CATHSGFSHYGYTF. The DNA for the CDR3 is TGTGCCACTCACTCGGGGTTCTCCCACTATGGCTACACCTTC.

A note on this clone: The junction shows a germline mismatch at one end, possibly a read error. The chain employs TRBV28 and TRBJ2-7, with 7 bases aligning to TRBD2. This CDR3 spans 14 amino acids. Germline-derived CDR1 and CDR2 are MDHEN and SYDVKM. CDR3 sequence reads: CASSLGRAVYEQNF. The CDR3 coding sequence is TGTGCCAGCAGTTTAGGGAGGGCCGTCTACGAGCAGAACTTC.

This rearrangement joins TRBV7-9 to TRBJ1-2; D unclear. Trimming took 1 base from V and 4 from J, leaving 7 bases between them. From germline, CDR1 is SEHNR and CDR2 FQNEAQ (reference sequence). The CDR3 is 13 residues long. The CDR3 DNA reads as TGTGCCAGCAGCTTAGGTCAGTTCTATGGCTACACCTTC. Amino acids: CASSLGQFYGYTF.

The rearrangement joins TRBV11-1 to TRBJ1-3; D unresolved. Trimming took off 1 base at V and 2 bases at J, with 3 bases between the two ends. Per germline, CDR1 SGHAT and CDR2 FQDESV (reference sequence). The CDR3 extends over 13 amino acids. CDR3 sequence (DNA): TGTGCCAGCAGCTTAGATCCTGGAAACACCATATATTTT. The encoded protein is CASSLDPGNTIYF.

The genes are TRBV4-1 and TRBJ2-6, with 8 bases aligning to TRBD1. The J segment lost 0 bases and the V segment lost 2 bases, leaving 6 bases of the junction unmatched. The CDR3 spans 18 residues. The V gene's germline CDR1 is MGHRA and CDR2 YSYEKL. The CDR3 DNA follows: TGCGCCAGCAGCCAATCAGGACAGGGTTACTCTGGGGCCAACGTCCTGACTTTC. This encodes CASSQSGQGYSGANVLTF.

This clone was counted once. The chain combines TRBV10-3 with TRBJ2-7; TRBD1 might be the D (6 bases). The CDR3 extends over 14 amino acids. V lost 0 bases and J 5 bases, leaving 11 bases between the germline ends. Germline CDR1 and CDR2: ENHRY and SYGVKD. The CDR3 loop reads CAISESRGHDEQYF. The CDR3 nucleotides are TGTGCCATCAGTGAGTCGAGGGGACACGACGAGCAGTACTTC.

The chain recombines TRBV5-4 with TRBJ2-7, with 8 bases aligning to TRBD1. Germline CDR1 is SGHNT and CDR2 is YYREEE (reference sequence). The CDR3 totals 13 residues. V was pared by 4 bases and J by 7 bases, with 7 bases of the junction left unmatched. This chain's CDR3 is CASSRDRHGEQYF. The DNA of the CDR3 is TGTGCCAGCAGCCGGGACAGGCACGGGGAGCAGTACTTC.

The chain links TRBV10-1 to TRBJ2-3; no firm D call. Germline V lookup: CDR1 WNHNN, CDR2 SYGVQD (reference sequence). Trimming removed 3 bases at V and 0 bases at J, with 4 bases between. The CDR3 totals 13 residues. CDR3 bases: TGCGCCAGCAGTGATGGGAGCACAGATACGCAGTATTTT. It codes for CASSDGSTDTQYF.

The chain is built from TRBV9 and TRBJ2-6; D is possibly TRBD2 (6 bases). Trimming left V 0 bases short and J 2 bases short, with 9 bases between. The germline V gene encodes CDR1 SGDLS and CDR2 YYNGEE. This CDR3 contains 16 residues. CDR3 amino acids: CASSVVGGTGANVLTF. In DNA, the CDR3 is TGTGCCAGCAGCGTAGTAGGAGGGACTGGGGCCAACGTCCTGACTTTC.

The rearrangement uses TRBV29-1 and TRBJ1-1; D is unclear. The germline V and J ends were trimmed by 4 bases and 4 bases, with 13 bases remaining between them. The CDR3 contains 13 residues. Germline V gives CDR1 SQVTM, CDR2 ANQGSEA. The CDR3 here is CSVGQFGRTEAFF. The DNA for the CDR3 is TGCAGCGTTGGACAATTTGGGCGCACTGAAGCTTTCTTT.

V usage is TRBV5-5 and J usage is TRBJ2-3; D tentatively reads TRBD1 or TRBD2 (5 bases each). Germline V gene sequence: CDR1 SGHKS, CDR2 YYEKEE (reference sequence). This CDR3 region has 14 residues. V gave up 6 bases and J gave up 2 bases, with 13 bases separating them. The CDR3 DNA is TGTGCCAGCATCGGGGACCCACCCACAGATACGCAGTATTTT. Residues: CASIGDPPTDTQYF.

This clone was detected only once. CDR3 region: CASRNIDSGANVLTF. The CDR3 nucleotides read TGTGCCAGTAGGAACATAGACTCTGGGGCCAACGTCCTGACTTTC. V and J are TRBV19 and TRBJ2-6; D call uncertain. Trimming stripped 6 bases from V and 0 bases from J, with 9 bases between. This CDR3 spans 15 amino acids. Germline CDR1 reads LNHDA; CDR2 reads SQIVND (reference sequence).

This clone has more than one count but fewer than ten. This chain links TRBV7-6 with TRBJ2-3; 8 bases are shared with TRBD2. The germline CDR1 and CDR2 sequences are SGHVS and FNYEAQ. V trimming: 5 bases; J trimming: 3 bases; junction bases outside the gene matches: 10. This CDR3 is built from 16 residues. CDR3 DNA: TGTGCCAGCAGCCTCTCGCGGGGGGCCGTAACAGATACGCAGTATTTT. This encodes CASSLSRGAVTDTQYF.

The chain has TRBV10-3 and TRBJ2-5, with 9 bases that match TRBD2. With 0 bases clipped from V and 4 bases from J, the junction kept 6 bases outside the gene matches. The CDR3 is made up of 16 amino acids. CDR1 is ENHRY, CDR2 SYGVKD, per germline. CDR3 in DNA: TGTGCCATCAGTGAGTCGAGCGGGGGGCCCCGAGAGACCCAGTACTTC. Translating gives CAISESSGGPRETQYF.

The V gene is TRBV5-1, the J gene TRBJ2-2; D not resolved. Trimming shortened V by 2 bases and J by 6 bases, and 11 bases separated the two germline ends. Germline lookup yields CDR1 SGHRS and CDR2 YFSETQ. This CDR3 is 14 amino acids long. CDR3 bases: TGCGCCAGCAGCTTAGAGGCGGTACCCGGGGAGCTGTTTTTT. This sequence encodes CASSLEAVPGELFF.

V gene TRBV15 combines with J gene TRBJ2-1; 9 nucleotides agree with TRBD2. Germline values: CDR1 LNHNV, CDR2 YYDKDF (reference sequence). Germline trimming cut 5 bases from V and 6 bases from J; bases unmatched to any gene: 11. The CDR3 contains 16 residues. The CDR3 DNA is TGTGCCACCAGCGGACCTGCGGCGGGAGGGCCCAATGAGCAGTTCTTC. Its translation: CATSGPAAGGPNEQFF.